This TCR beta chain is drawn from a study of blood T cell repertoires in COVID-19. Study-wide context: Spain, Italy and the United States supplied samples that represented acute and convalescent COVID-19.

CDR1 and CDR2 from the germline V gene are MNHNY and SVGAGI (reference sequence). The junction had 12 bases not matched to a gene; V was cut back by 5 bases and J by 5 bases. CDR3 length: 17 residues. Sequenced by immunoSEQ multiplex PCR; TCRdb stores in-frame clones only, minus some. The sample records 200,000 to 250,000 clones, about 90% being singletons. Sequenced: peripheral blood. This chain joins TRBV6-6 and TRBJ1-1, with TRBD1 identical over 12 bases. The clonotype originates from a woman aged 50 to 65 with acute or convalescent COVID-19. CDR3 residues: CASSLGGTGGRWTEAFF. The CDR3 DNA reads as TGTGCCAGCAGTCTGGGGGGGACAGGGGGCAGGTGGACTGAAGCTTTCTTT.